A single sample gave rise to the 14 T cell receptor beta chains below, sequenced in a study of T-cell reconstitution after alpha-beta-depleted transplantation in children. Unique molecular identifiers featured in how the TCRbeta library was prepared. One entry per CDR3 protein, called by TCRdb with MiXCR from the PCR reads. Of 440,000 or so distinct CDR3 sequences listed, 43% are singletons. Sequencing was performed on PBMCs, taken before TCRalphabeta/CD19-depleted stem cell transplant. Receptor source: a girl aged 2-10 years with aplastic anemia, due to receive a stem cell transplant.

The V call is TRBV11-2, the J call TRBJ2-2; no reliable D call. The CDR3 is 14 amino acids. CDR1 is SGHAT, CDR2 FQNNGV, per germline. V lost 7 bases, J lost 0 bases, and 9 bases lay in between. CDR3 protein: CASTIRANTGELFF. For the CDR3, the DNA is TGTGCCAGCACAATAAGGGCGAACACCGGGGAGCTGTTTTTT.

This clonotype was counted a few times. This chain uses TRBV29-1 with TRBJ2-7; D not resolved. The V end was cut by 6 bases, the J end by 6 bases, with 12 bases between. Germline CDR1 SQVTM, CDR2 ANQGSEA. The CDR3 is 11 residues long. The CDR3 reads CSVPDVGEQYF. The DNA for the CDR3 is TGCAGCGTCCCGGACGTTGGCGAGCAGTACTTC.

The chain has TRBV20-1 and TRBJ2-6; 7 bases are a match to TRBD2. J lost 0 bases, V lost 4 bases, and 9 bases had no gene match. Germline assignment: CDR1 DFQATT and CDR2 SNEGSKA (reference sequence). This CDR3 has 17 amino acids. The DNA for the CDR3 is TGCAGTGCTAAGAGCGGGACTTCCCACTCTGGGGCCAACGTCCTGACTTTC. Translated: CSAKSGTSHSGANVLTF.

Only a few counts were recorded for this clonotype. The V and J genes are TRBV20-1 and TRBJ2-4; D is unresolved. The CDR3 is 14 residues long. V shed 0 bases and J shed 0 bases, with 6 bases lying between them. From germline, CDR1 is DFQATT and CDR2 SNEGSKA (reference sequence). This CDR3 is CSARETLAKNIQYF. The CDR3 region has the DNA TGCAGTGCTAGAGAGACATTAGCCAAAAACATTCAGTACTTC.

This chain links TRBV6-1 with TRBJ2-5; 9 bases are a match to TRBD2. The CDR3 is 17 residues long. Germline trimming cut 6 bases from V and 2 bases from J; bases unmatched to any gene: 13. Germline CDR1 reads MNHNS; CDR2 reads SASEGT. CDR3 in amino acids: CASSPGWGSGGQETQYF. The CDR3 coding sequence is TGTGCCAGCAGCCCCGGTTGGGGTAGCGGGGGTCAAGAGACCCAGTACTTC.

The CDR3 DNA follows: TGCAGTGCTAGAGACCCTAGCGGGGGACGGGGCGAGCAGTACTTC. This encodes CSARDPSGGRGEQYF. The J gene is TRBJ2-7, the V gene TRBV20-1, with 10 bases identical to TRBD2. Germline CDR1 and CDR2: DFQATT and SNEGSKA (reference sequence). This CDR3 spans 15 amino acids. Unmatched junction bases numbered 8, after V lost 0 bases and J lost 6 bases.

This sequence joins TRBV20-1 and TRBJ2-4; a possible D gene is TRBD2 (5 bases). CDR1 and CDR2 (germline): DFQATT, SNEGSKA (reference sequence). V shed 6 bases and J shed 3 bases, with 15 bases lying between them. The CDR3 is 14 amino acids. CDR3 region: CSAPRTGNKNIQYF. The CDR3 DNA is TGCAGTGCCCCCCGTACGGGGAACAAAAACATTCAGTACTTC.

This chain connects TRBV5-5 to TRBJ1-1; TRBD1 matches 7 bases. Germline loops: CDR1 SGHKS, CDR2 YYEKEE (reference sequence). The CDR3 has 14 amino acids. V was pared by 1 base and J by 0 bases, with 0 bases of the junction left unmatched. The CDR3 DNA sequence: TGTGCCAGCAGCTTGAGGGGGCTGAACACTGAAGCTTTCTTT. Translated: CASSLRGLNTEAFF.

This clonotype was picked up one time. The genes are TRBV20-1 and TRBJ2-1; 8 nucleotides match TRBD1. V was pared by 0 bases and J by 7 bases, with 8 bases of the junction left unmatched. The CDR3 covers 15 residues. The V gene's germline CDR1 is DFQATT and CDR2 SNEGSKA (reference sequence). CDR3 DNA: TGCAGTGCTAGAGATTTCGGACAGGGAAAAAATGAGCAGTTCTTC. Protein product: CSARDFGQGKNEQFF.

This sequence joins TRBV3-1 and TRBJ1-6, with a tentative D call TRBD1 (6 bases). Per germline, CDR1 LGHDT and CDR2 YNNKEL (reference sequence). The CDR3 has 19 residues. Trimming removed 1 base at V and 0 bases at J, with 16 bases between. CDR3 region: CASSQVDSSSSSYNSPLHF. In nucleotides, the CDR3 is TGTGCCAGCAGCCAAGTGGACAGTTCTTCTAGCTCCTATAATTCACCCCTCCACTTT.

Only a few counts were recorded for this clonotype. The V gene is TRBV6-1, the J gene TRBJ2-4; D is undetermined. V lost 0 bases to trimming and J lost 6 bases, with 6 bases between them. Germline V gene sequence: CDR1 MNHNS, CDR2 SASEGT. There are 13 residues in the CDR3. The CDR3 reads CASSEASANIQYF. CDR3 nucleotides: TGTGCCAGCAGTGAAGCCTCAGCAAACATTCAGTACTTC.

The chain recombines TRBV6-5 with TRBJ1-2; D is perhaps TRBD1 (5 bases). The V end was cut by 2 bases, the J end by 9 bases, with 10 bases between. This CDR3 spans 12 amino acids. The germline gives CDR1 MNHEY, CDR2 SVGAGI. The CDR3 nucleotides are TGTGCCAGCAGTTACGGGCAGGGCCGCTACACCTTC. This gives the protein CASSYGQGRYTF.

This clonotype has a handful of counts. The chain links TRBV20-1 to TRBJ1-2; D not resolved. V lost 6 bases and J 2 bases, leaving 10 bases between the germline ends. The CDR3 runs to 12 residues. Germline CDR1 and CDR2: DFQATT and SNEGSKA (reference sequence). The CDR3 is CSASSRNYGYTF. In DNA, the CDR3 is TGCAGTGCCAGCAGCAGGAACTATGGCTACACCTTC.

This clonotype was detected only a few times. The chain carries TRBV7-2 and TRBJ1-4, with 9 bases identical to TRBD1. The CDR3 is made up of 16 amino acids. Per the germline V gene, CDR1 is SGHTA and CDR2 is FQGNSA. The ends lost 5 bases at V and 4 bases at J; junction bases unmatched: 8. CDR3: CASSGGQGTYNEKLFF. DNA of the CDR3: TGTGCCAGCAGCGGTGGACAGGGGACGTATAATGAAAAACTGTTTTTT.